The 26 T cell receptor beta chains given below trace back to one sample, sequenced in a study of blood T cell repertoires in COVID-19. Only in-frame clones appear in the TCRdb table, and some are missing; sequencing was by immunoSEQ multiplex PCR. The data contain 150,000 to 200,000 clones, about 91% of them singletons. Source material: PBMCs or T cells enriched from blood (not recorded which). The receptors come from a young woman who had recovered from COVID-19.

The chain combines TRBV11-3 with TRBJ2-5; D is uncertain. This CDR3 region has 12 residues. V was shortened by 5 bases and J by 0 bases, with 4 bases between the two germline ends. From germline, CDR1 is SGHNT and CDR2 YENEEA. The CDR3 loop is CASSRDQETQYF. The CDR3 DNA reads TGTGCCAGCAGCCGGGACCAAGAGACCCAGTACTTC.

In nucleotides, the CDR3 is TGTGCCAGCAGTTCAACAGGGAATCACACCTTC. This encodes CASSSTGNHTF. V is TRBV28 and J is TRBJ1-2; D may be TRBD1 (6 bases). The ends were cut back, 4 bases at V and 12 bases at J, with 12 bases in the middle. The CDR3 is made up of 11 amino acids. Germline V lookup: CDR1 MDHEN, CDR2 SYDVKM.

The J gene is TRBJ1-3, the V gene TRBV2; a possible D gene is TRBD1 (5 bases). V lost 3 bases and J lost 2, with 8 bases in between. The germline V gene has CDR1 SNHLY and CDR2 FYNNEI. The CDR3 contains 14 residues. The CDR3 loop is CASSDSRAGNTIYF. The DNA of the CDR3 is TGTGCCAGCAGTGATAGCAGGGCTGGAAACACCATATATTTT.

The chain carries TRBV11-3 and TRBJ2-5, with D unresolved. CDR3 size: 14 residues. Trimming removed 5 bases at V and 3 bases at J, with 13 bases between. Germline CDR1 is SGHNT and CDR2 is YENEEA. The CDR3 reads CASSKSATEETQYF. In DNA, the CDR3 is TGTGCCAGCAGCAAGAGCGCTACCGAAGAGACCCAGTACTTC. The variable domain in full, completed from reference TRBV11-3 and TRBJ2-5, reads EAGVVQSPRYKIIEKKQPVAFWCNPISGHNTLYWYLQNLGQGPELLIRYENEEAVDDSQLPKDRFSAERLKGVDSTLKIQPAELGDSAVYLCASSKSATEETQYFGPGTRLLVL.

This chain links TRBV10-3 with TRBJ2-1, with TRBD1 as a possible D gene (6 bases). Germline V gene sequence: CDR1 ENHRY, CDR2 SYGVKD. CDR3 length: 15 amino acids. Trimming stripped 3 bases from V and 6 bases from J, with 15 bases between. CDR3 DNA sequence: TGTGCCATCAGTGACCACAGGGAAAGTCCCAATGAGCAGTTCTTC. Its protein product is CAISDHRESPNEQFF.

V and J are TRBV3-1 (or the pseudogene TRBV3-2) and TRBJ2-3; 13 nucleotides line up with TRBD2. J lost 4 bases, V lost 3 bases, and 7 bases had no gene match. The CDR3 loop spans 17 amino acids. CDR1 LGHDT and CDR2 YNNKEL come from the germline V gene (reference sequence). The DNA of the CDR3 is TGTGCCAGCAGCCAGAGGACTAGCGGGAGCTGGGCAGATACGCAGTATTTT. Translation: CASSQRTSGSWADTQYF.

There are a few counts of this clone. CDR3 loop: CASSSGLAHEQYF. The CDR3 DNA reads TGTGCCAGCAGCTCCGGACTAGCCCACGAGCAGTACTTC. The chain couples TRBV7-6 to TRBJ2-7, with 8 bases aligning to TRBD2. CDR1 and CDR2 from the germline V gene are SGHVS and FNYEAQ. J was trimmed by 5 bases and V by 4 bases; bases with no gene match: 4. The CDR3 length is 13 residues.

The rearrangement joins TRBV5-1 to TRBJ2-3, with D unclear. CDR1 and CDR2 (germline): SGHRS, YFSETQ. V lost 4 bases, J lost 6 bases, and 12 bases lay in between. The CDR3 runs 13 residues. The CDR3 region is CASSVDRWDTQYF. DNA for the CDR3: TGCGCCAGCAGCGTGGACCGGTGGGATACGCAGTATTTT.

This chain connects TRBV5-1 to TRBJ2-7; 9 bases align to TRBD1. Per germline, CDR1 SGHRS and CDR2 YFSETQ. The CDR3 has 16 residues. Trimming removed 0 bases from V and 0 bases from J; junction bases left unmatched: 4. The CDR3 DNA follows: TGCGCCAGCAGCTTGGCCGTGACAGGGGGCTCCTACGAGCAGTACTTC. Protein: CASSLAVTGGSYEQYF. The variable domain in full, completed from reference TRBV5-1 and TRBJ2-7, reads KAGVTQTPRYLIKTRGQQVTLSCSPISGHRSVSWYQQTPGQGLQFLFEYFSETQRNKGNFPGRFSGRQFSNSRSEMNVSTLELGDSALYLCASSLAVTGGSYEQYFGPGTRLTVT.

The J gene is TRBJ2-5, the V gene TRBV27; maybe TRBD2 (6 bases). Trimming took off 7 bases at V and 3 bases at J, with 12 bases between the two ends. Germline CDR1 is MNHEY and CDR2 is SMNVEV (reference sequence). The CDR3 runs 13 residues. CDR3 sequence (DNA): TGTGCCAGCAAAGATTGGGGGGAAGAGACCCAGTACTTC. This translates into CASKDWGEETQYF.

The J gene is TRBJ2-7, the V gene TRBV19; tentatively, D is TRBD1 (5 bases). CDR3 length equals 14 residues. Trimming left V 3 bases short and J 0 bases short, with 9 bases between. Germline loops: CDR1 LNHDA, CDR2 SQIVND (reference sequence). CDR3 coding DNA: TGTGCCAGTAGTATTAGGGGTCCCTCCTACGAGCAGTACTTC. Protein product: CASSIRGPSYEQYF.

This chain connects TRBV7-9 to TRBJ1-1, with D perhaps TRBD1 (5 bases). CDR1 SEHNR and CDR2 FQNEAQ come from the germline V gene (reference sequence). Deletions cut 1 base from V and 0 bases from J, with 15 bases between. The CDR3 totals 17 residues. This chain's CDR3 is CASSLVLRGGMNTEAFF. CDR3 DNA sequence: TGTGCCAGCAGCTTAGTCCTACGGGGGGGAATGAACACTGAAGCTTTCTTT.

This rearrangement joins TRBV10-3 to TRBJ1-5; TRBD1 agrees at 7 bases. Trimming cost V 3 bases and J 3 bases; bases outside gene matches: 8. The germline CDR1 and CDR2 sequences are ENHRY and SYGVKD. The CDR3 sequence is 16 residues long. The CDR3 protein is CAISEGDGQVNQPQHF. CDR3 DNA: TGTGCCATCAGTGAAGGAGATGGACAGGTCAATCAGCCCCAGCATTTT.

The chain recombines TRBV9 with TRBJ1-1; 9 bases fit TRBD1. The germline V gene has CDR1 SGDLS and CDR2 YYNGEE. This CDR3 contains 18 residues. Trimming removed 4 bases from V and 3 bases from J; junction bases left unmatched: 16. The CDR3 loop is CASSPSPGQGFGYTEAFF. CDR3 nucleotide sequence: TGTGCCAGCAGCCCTTCGCCCGGACAGGGGTTTGGTTACACTGAAGCTTTCTTT.

The V call is TRBV2, the J call TRBJ1-2; 7 bases are shared with TRBD1. This CDR3 has 17 amino acids. Per the germline V gene, CDR1 is SNHLY and CDR2 is FYNNEI. J lost 0 bases, V lost 6 bases, and 13 bases had no gene match. The CDR3 sequence: CASRDRDSRPTNYGYTF. DNA of the CDR3: TGTGCCAGCAGAGACCGGGACAGCAGACCTACTAACTATGGCTACACCTTC.

V and J are TRBV20-1 and TRBJ2-5, with 10 bases aligning to TRBD2. V lost 3 bases to trimming and J lost 6 bases; unmatched junction nucleotides: 10. CDR1 is DFQATT and CDR2 is SNEGSKA in the germline V gene (reference sequence). This CDR3 contains 15 residues. CDR3 DNA sequence: TGCAGTGCTAGTAAAGTCCTAGCGGGAGACAAGACCCAGTACTTC. It codes for CSASKVLAGDKTQYF.

The chain employs TRBV28 and TRBJ2-3, with TRBD2 identical over 12 bases. This CDR3 is built from 15 residues. Germline V gene data show CDR1 as MDHEN and CDR2 as SYDVKM. J was trimmed by 14 bases and V by 5 bases; bases with no gene match: 14. CDR3: CASSPRRLTSGGRYF. DNA of the CDR3: TGTGCCAGCAGTCCCCGTCGACTGACTAGCGGGGGACGGTATTTT. Drawing the rest from reference TRBV28 and TRBJ2-3, the complete variable domain is DVKVTQSSRYLVKRTGEKVFLECVQDMDHENMFWYRQDPGLGLRLIYFSYDVKMKEKGDIPEGYSVSREKKERFSLILESASTNQTSMYLCASSPRRLTSGGRYFGPGTRLTVL.

With regard to this clone: One junction end does not reproduce the germline sequence, and a read error may be involved. This chain connects TRBV27 to TRBJ2-7, with TRBD2 matching 11 bases. Germline lookup yields CDR1 MNHEY and CDR2 SMNVEV (reference sequence). The CDR3 loop spans 15 amino acids. CDR3 in DNA: TGTGCCAGCAGGCCTAGCGGGGGGCTCTCCAACGAGCAGTACTTC. It encodes CASRPSGGLSNEQYF.

V is TRBV2 and J is TRBJ1-1, with TRBD1 matching 7 bases. J lost 2 bases, V lost 6 bases, and 3 bases had no gene match. CDR3 length: 13 residues. Germline-derived CDR1 and CDR2 are SNHLY and FYNNEI. The CDR3 loop reads CASRQGRNTEAFF. CDR3 DNA sequence: TGTGCCAGCAGACAGGGGAGAAACACTGAAGCTTTCTTT.

The rearrangement uses TRBV15 and TRBJ1-5, with D possibly TRBD1 on 6 matching bases. Trimming shortened V by 3 bases and J by 7 bases, and 13 bases separated the two germline ends. The CDR3 is made up of 14 amino acids. Germline V gene data show CDR1 as LNHNV and CDR2 as YYDKDF (reference sequence). For the CDR3, the DNA is TGTGCCACCAGCAGGAGCACAGGGTACCAGCCCCAGCATTTT. This encodes CATSRSTGYQPQHF.

The chain recombines TRBV5-1 with TRBJ2-7; D gene uncertain. V was trimmed by 4 bases and J by 2 bases, leaving 19 bases between them. The CDR3 is 16 amino acids. CDR1 and CDR2 (germline): SGHRS, YFSETQ. As DNA, the CDR3 is TGCGCCAGCAGCCCCACTTCTGCTCAGGCCACCTACGAGCAGTACTTC. Protein: CASSPTSAQATYEQYF.

This clone showed up just a few times. The chain is built from TRBV7-3 and TRBJ1-1; 7 nucleotides align to TRBD1. The CDR3 is made up of 13 amino acids. Trimming at V came to 5 bases and at J to 6 bases, leaving 6 bases not matched to a gene. CDR1 is SGHTA, CDR2 FQGTGA, per germline. The CDR3 sequence is CASSPGGKAEAFF. In DNA, the CDR3 is TGTGCCAGCAGCCCAGGGGGGAAGGCTGAAGCTTTCTTT.

This sequence joins TRBV6-6 and TRBJ2-7; maybe TRBD1 (7 bases). Per the germline V gene, CDR1 is MNHNY and CDR2 is SVGAGI (reference sequence). The CDR3 contains 14 residues. V was clipped by 5 bases and J by 6 bases, with 17 bases between them. The CDR3 region is CASSPPGGSGEQYF. The CDR3 DNA reads as TGTGCCAGCAGTCCCCCAGGGGGGTCGGGCGAGCAGTACTTC.

This clone came up once. The CDR3 nucleotides read TGTGCCAGCAGCCCGACTGGGGGGGATAACTATGGCTACACCTTC. Amino acids: CASSPTGGDNYGYTF. This sequence joins TRBV7-2 and TRBJ1-2; a weak D match, TRBD1 (5 bases). This CDR3 is built from 15 residues. V was pared by 5 bases and J by 1 base, with 14 bases between. The germline V gene has CDR1 SGHTA and CDR2 FQGNSA.

The chain uses TRBV20-1 and TRBJ2-2; D remains ambiguous. The CDR3 is 11 residues long. With 5 bases removed from V and 7 bases from J, the gap between germline ends came to 8 bases. Germline CDR1 DFQATT, CDR2 SNEGSKA (reference sequence). CDR3 region: CSAQSVGELFF. The CDR3 coding sequence is TGCAGTGCTCAAAGCGTCGGGGAGCTGTTTTTT.

In nucleotides, the CDR3 is TGTGCCAGAAGCTTAGTTCTAGGGGGGCAGTTCTTC. Translated, it gives CARSLVLGGQFF. The chain links TRBV7-5 to TRBJ2-1; TRBD1, the D gene given by the table, was not confirmed from the DNA. TRBV7-5 is a known pseudogene. CDR3 size: 12 residues.